This TCR beta chain was profiled in a study of cytomegalovirus exposure and HLA in healthy donors. Primers included in the PCR were 60 Vbeta and 13 Jbeta primers. Using immunoSEQ multiplex PCR, the repertoire was profiled, and TCRdb retains in-frame clones only, with some absent. The specimen's table records about 160,000 clones. Trimming pared 6 bases from V and 8 bases from J, leaving 14 bases between. In germline, CDR1 is MGHDK, CDR2 SYGVNS. The CDR3 extends over 12 amino acids. The V call is TRBV25-1, the J call TRBJ2-7; a weak D match, TRBD1 (6 bases). The TCR comes from a woman aged 45-65 years in good health and CMV-seronegative. The source material was PBMCs. The CDR3 DNA sequence: TGTGCCAGCAGCTTTATACAGGGAAAGCAGTACTTC. Amino acid sequence: CASSFIQGKQYF.